A selection of T cell receptor beta chains follows, all from one sample in a study of OX40 agonist ivuxolimab in advanced cancers. The data were produced by immunoSEQ multiplex PCR, yet TCRdb's version contains in-frame clones alone and is incomplete. In the table there are about 62,000 clones, approximately 81% of which are singletons. The sample in question was CD4+ or CD8+ T cells sorted from blood, obtained in a trial of the OX40 agonist ivuxolimab. Every receptor here comes from an adult with an advanced solid tumor such as melanoma, head and neck, liver or kidney cancer. Each CDR3 is given with its conserved first and last residue. D genes are given only for firm matches. Clone size appears in some rows only: once, few, many, or a class for an expanded clone.

>TRBD2|14|TRBJ2-7|TRBV5-1|few
CASRATGGSYEQYF
TGCGCCAGCAGGGCGACGGGAGGCTCCTACGAGCAGTACTTC
>TRBD1|16|TRBJ1-5|TRBV7-8|NA
CASSSNFGQGQGPQHF
TGTGCCAGCAGCTCAAATTTCGGACAGGGCCAGGGGCCCCAGCATTTT
>NA|16|TRBJ2-1|TRBV7-9|NA
CASSLNLGGAAREQFF
TGTGCCAGCAGCTTAAACCTCGGAGGGGCTGCTCGGGAGCAGTTCTTC
>NA|13|TRBJ2-7|TRBV21-1|NA
CASSKDPPSEQYF
TGTGCCAGCAGCAAAGACCCTCCTAGCGAGCAGTACTTC
>TRBD2|16|TRBJ2-3|TRBV2|NA
CASSTTWDYRTDTQYF
TGTGCCAGCAGCACCACCTGGGACTACCGCACAGATACGCAGTATTTT
>NA|16|TRBJ2-1|TRBV9|NA
CASSVAGGGSTDEQFF
TGTGCCAGCAGCGTCGCGGGTGGGGGTTCAACGGATGAGCAGTTCTTC
>NA|13|TRBJ1-2|TRBV11-2|NA
CASSNSSNYGYTF
TGTGCCAGCAGCAACAGCTCTAACTATGGCTACACCTTC
>NA|15|TRBJ2-5|TRBV30|NA
CAWRDPSSGMKTQYF
TGTGCCTGGAGGGACCCGTCTAGTGGAATGAAGACCCAGTACTTC
>TRBD1|14|TRBJ2-4|TRBV19|once
CASSGTEAKNIQYF
TGTGCCAGTAGCGGGACAGAGGCCAAAAACATTCAGTACTTC
>NA|13|TRBJ1-2|TRBV29-1|NA
CSVEATLNYGYTF
TGCAGCGTTGAAGCGACATTGAACTATGGCTACACCTTC
>NA|12|TRBJ1-4|TRBV6-1|NA
CASTGRVEKLFF
TGTGCCAGCACTGGCAGGGTCGAAAAACTGTTTTTT
>NA|15|TRBJ1-1|TRBV28|NA
CASSLPGEQNTEAFF
TGTGCCAGCAGTTTGCCGGGAGAACAGAACACTGAAGCTTTCTTT
>TRBD2|15|TRBJ2-7|TRBV5-4|NA
CASSWTSGATYEQYF
TGTGCCAGCAGCTGGACTAGCGGGGCAACCTACGAGCAGTACTTC
>NA|14|TRBJ1-1|TRBV11-3|NA
CASSRSGGNTEAFF
TGTGCCAGCAGCCGGTCCGGTGGGAACACTGAAGCTTTCTTT
>TRBD2|14|TRBJ2-1|TRBV5-1|NA
CASTPSLADNEQFF
TGCGCCAGCACCCCTTCCCTAGCGGACAATGAGCAGTTCTTC
>TRBD1|15|TRBJ2-5|TRBV7-7|NA
CASSATGIYQETQYF
TGTGCTAGCAGCGCGACAGGGATCTACCAAGAGACCCAGTACTTC
>NA|16|TRBJ1-5|TRBV19|NA
CASSILGGEGYQPQHF
TGTGCCAGTAGTATTCTAGGGGGGGAGGGGTATCAGCCCCAGCATTTT
>NA|13|TRBJ1-1|TRBV30|NA
CAWATQVNTEAFF
TGTGCCTGGGCTACACAGGTTAACACTGAAGCTTTCTTT
>NA|15|TRBJ2-2|TRBV7-9|NA
CASSLAGGNTGELFF
TGTGCCAGCAGCTTAGCGGGAGGCAACACCGGGGAGCTGTTTTTT
>NA|15|TRBJ2-7|TRBV5-4|NA
CASSPERTVSYEQYF
TGTGCCAGCAGCCCGGAAAGGACAGTCTCCTACGAGCAGTACTTC
>NA|12|TRBJ1-2|TRBV28|NA
CASQDSNYGYTF
TGTGCCAGCCAGGACAGTAACTATGGCTACACCTTC
>TRBD1|16|TRBJ1-1|TRBV11-2|NA
CASSLGRTGRGSEAFF
TGTGCCAGCAGCTTAGGGAGGACAGGGAGGGGTTCTGAAGCTTTCTTT
>NA|13|TRBJ2-7|TRBV10-1|NA
CASSGDEAYEQYF
TGCGCCAGCAGCGGGGACGAAGCCTACGAGCAGTACTTC
>NA|14|TRBJ1-5|TRBV5-1|once
CASSFDPGAQPQHF
TGCGCCAGCAGCTTTGACCCAGGCGCTCAGCCCCAGCATTTT
>NA|14|TRBJ2-5|TRBV4-1|NA
CASSQVQRGETQYF
TGCGCCAGCAGCCAAGTTCAGCGCGGGGAGACCCAGTACTTC
>TRBD2|16|TRBJ2-7|TRBV2|few
CASSEDLTSGSYEQYF
TGTGCCAGCAGTGAGGACCTGACTAGCGGGAGTTACGAGCAGTACTTC
>NA|17|TRBJ2-7|TRBV9|few
CASSPYPGTAPSYEQYF
TGTGCCAGCAGCCCTTACCCTGGGACCGCACCCTCCTACGAGCAGTACTTC
>NA|14|TRBJ2-3|TRBV5-1|NA
CASNGGGTTDTQYF
TGCGCCAGCAACGGAGGAGGGACCACAGATACGCAGTATTTT